This entry is about one T cell receptor (beta chain). Data came from immunoSEQ multiplex PCR; TCRdb stores just in-frame clones and leaves some out. The sample records about 200,000 clones, 70% to 90% being singletons. One Seattle source followed patients from active infection through their disease course. The data derive from a study of blood T cell repertoires in COVID-19. Study background: The United States, Italy and Spain supplied acute and convalescent COVID-19 samples. Sources were T cells, B-cell-depleted T cells, or PBMCs; the material itself was cDNA or gDNA.

CDR1 is SGHRS and CDR2 is YFSETQ in the germline V gene. CDR3 length: 15 amino acids. Trimming removed 0 bases at V and 2 bases at J, with 12 bases between. The receptor was derived from a man in his sixties with COVID-19, enrolled during active disease. Sequencing input: peripheral blood. This rearrangement joins TRBV5-1 to TRBJ2-7; possible D gene TRBD1, 6 bases. In DNA, the CDR3 is TGCGCCAGCAGCTTGGGCAGGGGTATAGCCTACGAGCAGTACTTC. Encoded protein: CASSLGRGIAYEQYF.